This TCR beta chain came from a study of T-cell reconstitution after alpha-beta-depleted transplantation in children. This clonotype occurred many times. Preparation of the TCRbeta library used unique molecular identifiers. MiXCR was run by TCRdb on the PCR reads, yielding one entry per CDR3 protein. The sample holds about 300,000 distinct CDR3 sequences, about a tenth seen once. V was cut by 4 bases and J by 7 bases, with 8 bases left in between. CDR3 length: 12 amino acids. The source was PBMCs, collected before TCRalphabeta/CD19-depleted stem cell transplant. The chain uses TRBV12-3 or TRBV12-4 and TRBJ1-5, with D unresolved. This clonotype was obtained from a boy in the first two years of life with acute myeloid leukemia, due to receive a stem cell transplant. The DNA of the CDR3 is TGTGCCAGCAGTTCTCCTGGGCAGCCCCAGCATTTT. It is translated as CASSSPGQPQHF.